This passage covers 26 T cell receptor beta chains from one sample sequenced in a study of T-cell reconstitution after alpha-beta-depleted transplantation in children. Unique molecular identifiers were incorporated into the prepared TCRbeta library. TCRdb passed the PCR reads through MiXCR, listing each CDR3 protein once. The sample records approximately 630,000 distinct CDR3 sequences, approximately 14% being singletons. Sample: PBMCs, taken before TCRalphabeta/CD19-depleted stem cell transplant. The receptors come from a girl aged 2-10 years with congenital amegakaryocytic thrombocytopenia, due to receive a stem cell transplant.

Points on this clonotype: The junction departs from the called germline gene at one end, perhaps through a read error. This chain uses TRBV6-1 with TRBJ2-1; the match to TRBD1 covers 9 bases. The CDR3 consists of 15 residues. Germline lookup yields CDR1 MNHNS and CDR2 SASEGT. Written as DNA, the CDR3 is TGTGCCAGCAGTGAATCCGGGACAGGGCTCGATGAGCGGTTCTTC. The encoded protein is CASSESGTGLDERFF.

V is TRBV7-9 and J is TRBJ2-1; D not certain. Germline V gene data show CDR1 as SEHNR and CDR2 as FQNEAQ (reference sequence). This CDR3 comprises 16 residues. The V end lost 1 base, the J end lost 2 bases, and 12 bases lay between the germline ends. The CDR3 is CASSLVVGGTYNEQFF. The DNA of the CDR3 is TGTGCCAGCAGCTTAGTCGTTGGCGGAACCTACAATGAGCAGTTCTTC.

This clonotype has a handful of counts. The V call is TRBV11-2, the J call TRBJ2-7, with 9 positions matching TRBD1. Unmatched junction bases numbered 7, after V lost 5 bases and J lost 5 bases. The CDR3 spans 14 residues. Looked up from germline, CDR1 is SGHAT and CDR2 is FQNNGV. The CDR3 nucleotides are TGTGCCAGCAGCGGGTGGACAGGGGTGAACGAGCAGTACTTC. Translated, it gives CASSGWTGVNEQYF.

In its sample, this clonotype was seen a few times. The rearrangement uses TRBV5-1 and TRBJ2-1; 11 bases align to TRBD2. The CDR3 contains 14 residues. CDR1 and CDR2 from the germline V gene are SGHRS and YFSETQ. V trimming: 4 bases; J trimming: 16 bases; junction bases outside the gene matches: 13. The CDR3 DNA reads as TGCGCCAGCAGCGGAACCGGGACTAGCGGCCTCGGCTTCTTC. This codes for CASSGTGTSGLGFF.

This chain joins TRBV2 and TRBJ1-5; no definite D call. CDR3 size: 14 residues. Germline loops: CDR1 SNHLY, CDR2 FYNNEI. Trimming shortened V by 6 bases and J by 3 bases, and 12 bases separated the two germline ends. The chain's CDR3 is CASRLGGPNQPQHF. The DNA of the CDR3 is TGTGCCAGCAGACTTGGCGGTCCCAATCAGCCCCAGCATTTT.

Here the CDR3 reads CSARAQSGNTEAFF. CDR3 sequence (DNA): TGCAGTGCTAGGGCGCAGTCCGGGAACACTGAAGCTTTCTTT. The V and J genes are TRBV20-1 and TRBJ1-1; no definite D call. V lost 3 bases and J lost 1, with 12 bases in between. The length of the CDR3 is 14 residues. The germline gives CDR1 DFQATT, CDR2 SNEGSKA (reference sequence).

The chain has TRBV5-1 and TRBJ2-7; D perhaps matches TRBD2 (6 bases). The V gene's germline CDR1 is SGHRS and CDR2 YFSETQ. V was clipped by 4 bases and J by 2 bases, with 13 bases between them. There are 14 residues in the CDR3. DNA for the CDR3: TGCGCCAGCAGCACAAGGAGGGCCCCCTACGAGCAGTACTTC. Protein sequence: CASSTRRAPYEQYF.

This rearrangement joins TRBV18 to TRBJ2-1; D call uncertain. V lost 1 base, J lost 7 bases, and 11 bases lay in between. The CDR3 spans 14 residues. CDR1 is KGHSH, CDR2 LQKENI, per germline. The CDR3 DNA reads as TGTGCCAGCTCACCACATCAGGACCGTAATGAGCAGTTCTTC. Translating gives CASSPHQDRNEQFF.

This clonotype was detected many times. The V gene is TRBV6-5, the J gene TRBJ2-3; D is perhaps TRBD2 (6 bases). Trimming removed 7 bases at V and 0 bases at J, with 11 bases between. Per the germline V gene, CDR1 is MNHEY and CDR2 is SVGAGI. CDR3 length: 14 amino acids. CDR3 coding DNA: TGTGCCAGCACGTTGGCGGGGAGCACAGATACGCAGTATTTT. Protein product: CASTLAGSTDTQYF.

Concerning this clonotype itself: A single base separates this from a much larger clone, so it may be a read error. The CDR3 DNA follows: TGCAGCGTTGCCGTTAGCGGGAGCGACACAGATACGCAGTATTTT. Translation gives CSVAVSGSDTDTQYF. This chain links TRBV29-1 with TRBJ2-3; 9 positions match TRBD2. There are 15 residues in the CDR3. Trimming took 4 bases from V and 2 from J; bases not matched to a gene: 7. Germline V gene lookup returns CDR1 SQVTM and CDR2 ANQGSEA.

About this clonotype itself: A clone one base away is much larger, so this may be a read error. The rearrangement links TRBV20-1 to TRBJ1-1, with 7 positions matching TRBD1. Germline V gene sequence: CDR1 DFQATT, CDR2 SNEGSKA (reference sequence). The V and J ends lost 6 bases and 10 bases, in that order; junction bases with no gene match: 14. This CDR3 comprises 13 residues. CDR3 residues: CSARPTGAGAAFF. CDR3 DNA sequence: TGCAGTGCACGGCCTACAGGGGCCGGTGCAGCTTTCTTT.

This clonotype was counted at least ten times. The rearrangement joins TRBV5-1 to TRBJ2-7; D might be TRBD1 (6 bases). The V end was cut by 4 bases, the J end by 2 bases, with 13 bases between. This CDR3 has 14 residues. Germline CDR1 and CDR2: SGHRS and YFSETQ. The CDR3, as DNA: TGCGCCAGCAGCCCACACACAGGGACCTACGAGCAGTACTTC. Translating gives CASSPHTGTYEQYF. Combining the CDR3 with reference TRBV5-1 and TRBJ2-7 gives the whole variable domain KAGVTQTPRYLIKTRGQQVTLSCSPISGHRSVSWYQQTPGQGLQFLFEYFSETQRNKGNFPGRFSGRQFSNSRSEMNVSTLELGDSALYLCASSPHTGTYEQYFGPGTRLTVT.

Comment on this clonotype: Possible read error: a much larger clone is one base away. The CDR3 region is CASSGLITDTLYF. The CDR3 coding sequence is TGTGCCAGCTCGGGGCTGATCACAGATACGCTGTATTTT. The rearrangement uses TRBV6-1 and TRBJ2-3; D possibly uses TRBD1 or TRBD2 (5 bases each). Germline lookup yields CDR1 MNHNS and CDR2 SASEGT. The CDR3 length is 13 residues.

This clonotype was detected ten times or more. J is TRBJ2-5 and V is TRBV12-3 or TRBV12-4; D uncertain. Trimming removed 8 bases at V and 1 base at J, with 11 bases between. The CDR3 extends over 13 amino acids. CDR3: CASAPRSQETQYF. CDR3 DNA: TGTGCCAGCGCACCCCGATCCCAAGAGACCCAGTACTTC.

DNA for the CDR3: TGTGCCAGCACTGACTCCGGGGCGGCTGAAAAACTGTTTTTT. Protein: CASTDSGAAEKLFF. V gene TRBV7-9 combines with J gene TRBJ1-4; D is perhaps TRBD1 (5 bases). Trimming stripped 7 bases from V and 7 bases from J, with 16 bases between. Germline V gives CDR1 SEHNR, CDR2 FQNEAQ (reference sequence). There are 14 residues in the CDR3.

This clonotype was picked up many times. The chain uses TRBV5-1 and TRBJ2-7; D is possibly TRBD2 (6 bases). The V gene lost 7 bases and the J gene lost 5 bases, with 22 bases spanning the gap. The CDR3 is 15 amino acids. The germline CDR1 and CDR2 sequences are SGHRS and YFSETQ. The CDR3 spells CASSESHSGVDEQYF. The CDR3 bases are TGCGCCAGCTCGGAAAGTCACTCGGGGGTAGACGAGCAGTACTTC.

The chain recombines TRBV28 with TRBJ2-7; no definite D call. The CDR3 is 14 amino acids. Trimming removed 7 bases at V and 2 bases at J, with 15 bases between. CDR1 is MDHEN, CDR2 SYDVKM, per germline. CDR3 sequence reads: CASTSPGGPYEQYF. For the CDR3, the DNA is TGTGCCAGCACAAGTCCGGGTGGGCCCTACGAGCAGTACTTC.

This clonotype was counted ten times or more. The V call is TRBV30, the J call TRBJ1-2; D unresolved. This CDR3 comprises 11 residues. The ends were cut back, 4 bases at V and 5 bases at J, with 8 bases in the middle. Germline CDR1 GTSNPN, CDR2 SVGIG (reference sequence). The CDR3 loop reads CAWTAYYGYTF. CDR3 DNA: TGTGCCTGGACCGCTTATTATGGCTACACCTTC.

This clonotype was seen a handful of times. This chain joins TRBV29-1 and TRBJ2-5; TRBD2 is a possible D gene (6 bases). Germline CDR1 is SQVTM and CDR2 is ANQGSEA. Trimming left V 1 base short and J 5 bases short, with 14 bases between. The CDR3 is made up of 14 amino acids. The CDR3 here is CSVEGDSGEETQYF. CDR3 sequence (DNA): TGCAGCGTTGAAGGTGATAGCGGTGAGGAGACCCAGTACTTC.

In its sample, this clonotype was seen many times. The chain carries TRBV6-2 or TRBV6-3 and TRBJ2-3, with TRBD2 identical over 7 bases. The length of the CDR3 is 15 residues. Germline V lookup: CDR1 MNHEY, CDR2 SVGEGT. V lost 4 bases to trimming and J lost 8 bases; unmatched junction nucleotides: 12. CDR3 sequence reads: CASSSGLDTVATQYF. Here the CDR3 DNA reads TGTGCCAGCAGTTCCGGACTAGACACGGTAGCTACGCAGTATTTT.

In its sample, this clonotype was seen a few times. The CDR3 is CASCLGLAGVNEQFF. In DNA, the CDR3 is TGCGCCAGTTGCCTCGGACTAGCGGGAGTTAATGAGCAGTTCTTC. The chain links TRBV5-1 to TRBJ2-1; 13 bases are a match to TRBD2. Germline trimming cut 8 bases from V and 7 bases from J; bases unmatched to any gene: 9. In germline, CDR1 is SGHRS, CDR2 YFSETQ. The CDR3 is 15 amino acids.

This clonotype has more than one count but fewer than ten. This chain links TRBV29-1 with TRBJ2-3; 9 bases are shared with TRBD1. Germline lookup yields CDR1 SQVTM and CDR2 ANQGSEA. The junction had 4 bases not matched to a gene; V was cut back by 4 bases and J by 2 bases. The CDR3 is made up of 14 amino acids. Here the CDR3 DNA reads TGCAGCGTTGGGGGACAGGGCCTCACAGATACGCAGTATTTT. Encoded protein: CSVGGQGLTDTQYF.

This clonotype was picked up many times. The rearrangement links TRBV12-3 or TRBV12-4 to TRBJ2-1; no reliable D call. The CDR3 covers 14 residues. Trimming removed 3 bases from V and 9 bases from J, with 15 bases in between. The CDR3 DNA sequence: TGTGCCAGCAGTTTTTGGGATGGGTTGAGTGAGCAGTTCTTC. Its translation is CASSFWDGLSEQFF.

In its sample, this clonotype was seen a few times. The V call is TRBV4-2, the J call TRBJ2-2; TRBD1 might be the D (6 bases). Germline V gene sequence: CDR1 LGHNA, CDR2 YNFKEQ. Trimming took off 3 bases at V and 2 bases at J, with 16 bases between the two ends. CDR3 length equals 17 residues. The CDR3 DNA follows: TGTGCCAGCAGCCACCTTACCAGGACAGATAACACCGGGGAGCTGTTTTTT. Its protein is CASSHLTRTDNTGELFF.

This clonotype was counted at least ten times. The rearrangement joins TRBV28 to TRBJ2-4; the D gene is possibly TRBD2 (5 bases). The CDR3 runs to 15 residues. V was clipped by 6 bases and J by 0 bases, with 12 bases between them. CDR1 MDHEN and CDR2 SYDVKM come from the germline V gene. The CDR3 region is CASSLGGIAKNIQYF. In DNA, the CDR3 is TGTGCCAGCAGCCTCGGAGGAATAGCCAAAAACATTCAGTACTTC.

This clonotype was observed a few times. The gene calls are TRBV7-9 and TRBJ1-2; D remains ambiguous. Germline values: CDR1 SEHNR, CDR2 FQNEAQ (reference sequence). Trimming took off 1 base at V and 8 bases at J, with 11 bases between the two ends. The CDR3 is made up of 13 amino acids. The CDR3 nucleotides read TGTGCCAGCAGCTTAGACGGTGCGCGAGGCTACACCTTC. It encodes CASSLDGARGYTF.